The 3 T cell receptor beta chains below were found in one sample sequenced in a study of graft-versus-host responses after intestinal transplantation. Generated by immunoSEQ multiplex PCR, the TCRdb table keeps only in-frame clones and is missing some. The table shows roughly 62,000 clones, with around nine tenths occurring only once. Here the sequenced sample was PBMCs, taken about 120 days after intestinal transplantation. These receptors all stem from a human patient who received an intestinal transplant, so some T cells may come from the graft donor.

The chain links TRBV6-5 to TRBJ2-1; perhaps TRBD2 as D (6 bases). The CDR3 is made up of 15 amino acids. Germline lookup yields CDR1 MNHEY and CDR2 SVGAGI. Trimming removed 6 bases at V and 5 bases at J, with 17 bases between. CDR3 sequence (DNA): TGTGCCAGCAGCCTAAATGGAGGGCCCAACAATGAGCAGTTCTTC. Protein: CASSLNGGPNNEQFF.

This chain joins TRBV5-1 and TRBJ1-2; D uncertain. With 0 bases removed from V and 0 bases from J, the gap between germline ends came to 9 bases. The CDR3 is 15 residues long. Germline loops: CDR1 SGHRS, CDR2 YFSETQ. Here the CDR3 reads CASSLAQTSNYGYTF. The CDR3 DNA is TGCGCCAGCAGCTTGGCACAGACATCTAACTATGGCTACACCTTC.

This clone was picked up a small number of times. The chain carries TRBV28 and TRBJ1-4, with 8 bases identical to TRBD1. Trimming took 3 bases from V and 3 from J; bases not matched to a gene: 6. Germline V gene data show CDR1 as MDHEN and CDR2 as SYDVKM. The CDR3 has 16 residues. CDR3 DNA sequence: TGTGCCAGCAGTTTCCAGGGGGCCCCGTCTAATGAAAAACTGTTTTTT. Protein: CASSFQGAPSNEKLFF.